These 3 T cell receptor beta chains share one sample of origin, sequenced in a study of blood T cell repertoires in COVID-19. The repertoire was sequenced with immunoSEQ multiplex PCR; TCRdb's copy has only in-frame clones and lacks some. This table has approximately 110,000 clones, 85% appearing once. Sequencing used peripheral blood. Receptors were obtained from a man aged 40-50 years with acute or convalescent COVID-19.

V gene TRBV7-9 combines with J gene TRBJ1-2; TRBD1 might be the D (6 bases). Per germline, CDR1 SEHNR and CDR2 FQNEAQ (reference sequence). The CDR3 has 13 amino acids. The V end was cut by 7 bases, the J end by 0 bases, with 9 bases between. CDR3 coding DNA: TGTGCCAGCAAGGACAGAACTAACTATGGCTACACCTTC. Translating it yields CASKDRTNYGYTF.

This clone was detected only once. The chain uses TRBV28 and TRBJ1-5; D is perhaps TRBD1 (6 bases). The length of the CDR3 is 15 residues. CDR1 MDHEN and CDR2 SYDVKM come from the germline V gene. The ends were cut back, 6 bases at V and 2 bases at J, with 14 bases in the middle. The CDR3 sequence: CASSSGGARNQPQHF. DNA of the CDR3: TGTGCCAGCAGCTCCGGGGGGGCGCGCAATCAGCCCCAGCATTTT.

The chain employs TRBV4-1 and TRBJ1-1, with TRBD1 matching over 9 bases. CDR1 is MGHRA, CDR2 YSYEKL, per germline. The V gene end was trimmed by 1 base and the J gene end by 3 bases; junction bases not matched to a gene: 3. This CDR3 region has 15 residues. CDR3 amino acids: CASSQGGTGYTEAFF. CDR3 nucleotides: TGCGCCAGCAGCCAAGGTGGGACAGGGTACACTGAAGCTTTCTTT.